One sample yielded the 31 T cell receptor beta chains listed below, sequenced in a study of cytomegalovirus exposure and HLA in healthy donors. Researchers ran the PCR with 60 Vbeta and 13 Jbeta primers. The data were produced by immunoSEQ multiplex PCR, yet TCRdb's version contains in-frame clones alone and is incomplete. The data hold 120,000 or so clones, with 74% observed a single time. Sequencing was performed on PBMCs. The receptor set was obtained from a man aged 40-49 years in good health and CMV-seropositive.

The CDR3, as DNA: TGTGCCTGGAGTAGGGACAGGGCCATGAATTCACCCCTCCACTTT. Its protein product is CAWSRDRAMNSPLHF. The chain carries TRBV30 and TRBJ1-6; 9 positions agree with TRBD1. V was clipped by 2 bases and J by 7 bases; unmatched bases: 6. This CDR3 has 15 amino acids. Germline assignment: CDR1 GTSNPN and CDR2 SVGIG (reference sequence).

The chain uses TRBV6-6 and TRBJ1-1; 7 bases align to TRBD1. This CDR3 is built from 16 residues. Germline assignment: CDR1 MNHNY and CDR2 SVGAGI (reference sequence). Unmatched junction bases numbered 9, after V lost 5 bases and J lost 0 bases. This chain's CDR3 is CASSQPGQVVNTEAFF. The CDR3 nucleotides read TGTGCCAGCAGTCAACCCGGACAGGTAGTGAACACTGAAGCTTTCTTT.

This clone was seen a few times. The chain has TRBV7-2 and TRBJ2-5; D possibly corresponds to TRBD1 (5 bases). Trimming left V 1 base short and J 5 bases short, with 11 bases between. This CDR3 has 14 residues. The V gene's germline CDR1 is SGHTA and CDR2 FQGNSA. The CDR3: CASSLEGRVETQYF. In DNA form, the CDR3 reads TGTGCCAGCAGCTTAGAGGGGCGCGTGGAGACCCAGTACTTC.

The chain combines TRBV6-4 with TRBJ2-1, with 8 positions matching TRBD2. The CDR3 is 15 residues long. Germline V gene data show CDR1 as MRHNA and CDR2 as SNTAGT. V lost 3 bases to trimming and J lost 4 bases; unmatched junction nucleotides: 5. The CDR3 coding sequence is TGTGCCAGCAGTGAGGGCGGGGGGTCATACAATGAGCAGTTCTTC. This gives the protein CASSEGGGSYNEQFF.

This rearrangement joins TRBV29-1 to TRBJ2-7; TRBD2 agrees at 14 bases. CDR1 is SQVTM and CDR2 is ANQGSEA in the germline V gene. The CDR3 contains 15 residues. Losses at the gene ends were 2 bases for V and 4 bases for J; bases not matched to a gene: 4. In DNA, the CDR3 is TGCAGCGTTGAATGGACTAGCGGGAGGCGATACGAGCAGTACTTC. This gives the protein CSVEWTSGRRYEQYF.

The rearrangement joins TRBV28 to TRBJ2-1, with TRBD2 identical over 13 bases. The CDR3 totals 14 residues. With 7 bases clipped from V and 5 bases from J, the junction kept 2 bases outside the gene matches. Germline V gives CDR1 MDHEN, CDR2 SYDVKM. The CDR3 is CASTGTSGNNEQFF. The CDR3 DNA reads as TGTGCCAGCACCGGGACTAGCGGGAACAATGAGCAGTTCTTC. Filled out from reference TRBV28 and TRBJ2-1, the complete variable domain reads DVKVTQSSRYLVKRTGEKVFLECVQDMDHENMFWYRQDPGLGLRLIYFSYDVKMKEKGDIPEGYSVSREKKERFSLILESASTNQTSMYLCASTGTSGNNEQFFGPGTRLTVL.

The chain has TRBV5-1 and TRBJ2-3, with 8 bases identical to TRBD2. CDR1 and CDR2 from the germline V gene are SGHRS and YFSETQ. The J segment lost 1 base and the V segment lost 4 bases, leaving 5 bases of the junction unmatched. This CDR3 has 15 amino acids. The CDR3 spells CASSPTSGGTDTQYF. The CDR3 DNA is TGCGCCAGCAGCCCAACTAGCGGAGGCACAGATACGCAGTATTTT. Drawing the rest from reference TRBV5-1 and TRBJ2-3, the complete variable domain is KAGVTQTPRYLIKTRGQQVTLSCSPISGHRSVSWYQQTPGQGLQFLFEYFSETQRNKGNFPGRFSGRQFSNSRSEMNVSTLELGDSALYLCASSPTSGGTDTQYFGPGTRLTVL.

The chain is built from TRBV7-2 and TRBJ1-3; 10 bases map to TRBD1. J lost 4 bases, V lost 5 bases, and 8 bases had no gene match. Germline V gene data show CDR1 as SGHTA and CDR2 as FQGNSA. CDR3 length: 16 residues. CDR3 residues: CASSPGQGIRGNTIYF. CDR3 DNA sequence: TGTGCCAGCAGCCCGGGACAGGGGATACGCGGAAACACCATATATTTT.

The rearrangement uses TRBV9 and TRBJ1-1, with unresolved D. The ends were cut back, 1 base at V and 6 bases at J, with 10 bases in the middle. CDR3 length: 13 amino acids. Looked up from germline, CDR1 is SGDLS and CDR2 is YYNGEE. The CDR3 sequence is CASSVNPVAEAFF. CDR3 in DNA: TGTGCCAGCAGCGTAAATCCGGTGGCTGAAGCTTTCTTT.

The V and J genes are TRBV11-2 and TRBJ2-2; 7 bases are shared with TRBD1. Losses at the gene ends were 4 bases for V and 5 bases for J; bases not matched to a gene: 10. The CDR3 extends over 16 amino acids. Germline V lookup: CDR1 SGHAT, CDR2 FQNNGV. The CDR3 DNA reads as TGTGCCAGCAGCTCCCTTCGACAGGGTGGGACCGGGGAGCTGTTTTTT. Protein: CASSSLRQGGTGELFF.

The sample holds a few counts of this clone. The rearrangement links TRBV5-1 to TRBJ1-2, with D hard to call. V was clipped by 0 bases and J by 0 bases, with 6 bases between them. The CDR3 covers 14 residues. From germline, CDR1 is SGHRS and CDR2 YFSETQ. DNA for the CDR3: TGCGCCAGCAGCTTGGACAGAGCTAACTATGGCTACACCTTC. Protein: CASSLDRANYGYTF.

The gene calls are TRBV28 and TRBJ2-3, with 11 bases identical to TRBD2. The CDR3 covers 13 residues. V lost 9 bases, J lost 4 bases, and 3 bases stayed unmatched. Germline assignment: CDR1 MDHEN and CDR2 SYDVKM. This CDR3 is CASHSGGADTQYF. CDR3 nucleotide sequence: TGTGCCAGTCATAGCGGGGGGGCAGATACGCAGTATTTT.

This clone was seen a single time. The chain employs TRBV6-5 and TRBJ2-1; the match to TRBD2 covers 11 bases. Looked up from germline, CDR1 is MNHEY and CDR2 is SVGAGI. The ends lost 0 bases at V and 7 bases at J; junction bases unmatched: 5. This CDR3 contains 16 residues. CDR3 region: CASSYSRTSGRNEQFF. The CDR3 nucleotides read TGTGCCAGCAGTTACTCCAGGACTAGCGGGCGAAATGAGCAGTTCTTC.

This clone has more than one count but fewer than ten. This sequence joins TRBV2 and TRBJ1-4; D call uncertain. The CDR3 is made up of 14 amino acids. Germline CDR1 is SNHLY and CDR2 is FYNNEI. Trimming removed 7 bases from V and 7 bases from J, with 16 bases in between. The CDR3 spells CASIPELTGEKLFF. In DNA, the CDR3 is TGTGCCAGCATCCCGGAGTTGACGGGTGAAAAACTGTTTTTT.

The chain is built from TRBV27 and TRBJ1-2; 8 bases line up with TRBD1. The CDR3 covers 14 residues. Germline CDR1 reads MNHEY; CDR2 reads SMNVEV (reference sequence). V was pared by 6 bases and J by 4 bases, with 7 bases of the junction left unmatched. CDR3 DNA: TGTGCCAGCAGCCCCGGACAGGGCCTCTATGGCTACACCTTC. It specifies CASSPGQGLYGYTF.

The chain recombines TRBV19 with TRBJ2-7; TRBD1 agrees at 9 bases. Germline-derived CDR1 and CDR2 are LNHDA and SQIVND (reference sequence). V was clipped by 5 bases and J by 0 bases; unmatched bases: 8. This CDR3 region has 16 residues. CDR3 sequence: CASSASGTGNSYEQYF. The CDR3 bases are TGTGCCAGTAGTGCCTCCGGGACAGGGAACTCCTACGAGCAGTACTTC.

The J gene is TRBJ2-7, the V gene TRBV6-6; D not certain. Germline V gives CDR1 MNHNY, CDR2 SVGAGI (reference sequence). The CDR3 contains 11 residues. V was clipped by 5 bases and J by 2 bases, with 4 bases between them. The DNA of the CDR3 is TGTGCCAGCAGTCGTACCTACGAGCAGTACTTC. Translated: CASSRTYEQYF.

V gene TRBV6-5 combines with J gene TRBJ1-2; TRBD1 aligns across 9 bases. The CDR3 is made up of 14 amino acids. Germline CDR1 and CDR2: MNHEY and SVGAGI. V shed 6 bases, J shed 8 bases, and the junction held 10 bases outside the gene matches. CDR3 loop: CASRPGQGIGGYTF. DNA of the CDR3: TGTGCCAGCAGGCCGGGACAGGGAATAGGGGGCTACACCTTC.

This clone was observed once. The chain is built from TRBV7-9 and TRBJ1-5, with 7 bases aligning to TRBD1. Trimming cost V 4 bases and J 0 bases; bases outside gene matches: 6. CDR1 is SEHNR and CDR2 is FQNEAQ in the germline V gene (reference sequence). The CDR3 totals 16 residues. In DNA, the CDR3 is TGTGCCAGCAGCTCCGGGACAGCTAATAGCAATCAGCCCCAGCATTTT. Amino acid sequence: CASSSGTANSNQPQHF.

As DNA, the CDR3 is TGTGCCAGCAGTGGAGCGGGAGTGGACACCGGGGAGCTGTTTTTT. It yields the protein CASSGAGVDTGELFF. The chain joins TRBV6-1 to TRBJ2-2; 8 bases align to TRBD2. CDR1 is MNHNS and CDR2 is SASEGT in the germline V gene. This CDR3 spans 15 amino acids. The V gene end was trimmed by 4 bases and the J gene end by 3 bases; junction bases not matched to a gene: 4.

The chain uses TRBV5-4 and TRBJ1-4; tentatively, D is TRBD1 (6 bases). The CDR3 covers 15 residues. The germline V and J ends were trimmed by 0 bases and 8 bases, with 14 bases remaining between them. Germline CDR1 reads SGHNT; CDR2 reads YYREEE (reference sequence). CDR3 DNA: TGTGCCAGCAGCTTGGACGGGCAGGGACACGAAAAACTGTTTTTT. Protein product: CASSLDGQGHEKLFF.

The V gene is TRBV7-2, the J gene TRBJ1-3; 7 nucleotides match TRBD1. This CDR3 is built from 16 residues. In germline, CDR1 is SGHTA, CDR2 FQGNSA. V was clipped by 2 bases and J by 3 bases; unmatched bases: 7. The CDR3, as DNA: TGTGCCAGCAGCTTATCCTTCCAGGGGGGTGGAAACACCATATATTTT. Translation: CASSLSFQGGGNTIYF.

The table lists this clone with a count of one. The chain has TRBV30 and TRBJ1-2; 10 nucleotides line up with TRBD1. V lost 2 bases and J lost 3; bases outside the gene matches: 6. Germline loops: CDR1 GTSNPN, CDR2 SVGIG (reference sequence). This CDR3 has 15 amino acids. The CDR3 DNA reads TGTGCCTGGAGTCTCCCGGGACAGGGGTACTATGGCTACACCTTC. This codes for CAWSLPGQGYYGYTF.

This sequence joins TRBV30 and TRBJ1-1; D not certain. CDR3 length: 15 residues. CDR1 is GTSNPN and CDR2 is SVGIG in the germline V gene (reference sequence). V lost 2 bases and J lost 0, with 13 bases in between. The CDR3 here is CAWSTFMGVNTEAFF. CDR3 DNA: TGTGCCTGGAGTACCTTTATGGGAGTGAACACTGAAGCTTTCTTT.

This chain joins TRBV27 and TRBJ2-7, with D hard to call. The CDR3 contains 13 residues. Germline CDR1 MNHEY, CDR2 SMNVEV (reference sequence). V gave up 6 bases and J gave up 0 bases, with 9 bases separating them. DNA of the CDR3: TGTGCCAGCAGGACTTTTAGCTCCTACGAGCAGTACTTC. Its protein product is CASRTFSSYEQYF.

This chain joins TRBV9 and TRBJ2-7; 7 positions agree with TRBD1. The CDR3 is made up of 12 amino acids. Losses at the gene ends were 3 bases for V and 6 bases for J; bases not matched to a gene: 3. The V gene's germline CDR1 is SGDLS and CDR2 YYNGEE. As DNA, the CDR3 is TGTGCCAGCAGCGAGGGACAGAGCGAGCAGTACTTC. Protein sequence: CASSEGQSEQYF.

V and J are TRBV7-3 and TRBJ1-1; 10 bases agree with TRBD1. CDR3 length: 15 amino acids. V lost 5 bases and J lost 0; bases outside the gene matches: 3. Germline values: CDR1 SGHTA, CDR2 FQGTGA. This chain's CDR3 is CASSPGQGMNTEAFF. Here the CDR3 DNA reads TGTGCCAGCAGCCCGGGACAGGGGATGAACACTGAAGCTTTCTTT.

In this sample, this clone turned up a few times. The V call is TRBV7-2, the J call TRBJ2-7; the match to TRBD2 covers 12 bases. With V trimmed by 5 bases and J by 2 bases, 4 bases remained unmatched. Per germline, CDR1 SGHTA and CDR2 FQGNSA. The CDR3 runs to 15 residues. The CDR3 loop reads CASSLGLAGTYEQYF. The CDR3 DNA sequence: TGTGCCAGCAGCCTAGGACTAGCGGGAACCTACGAGCAGTACTTC.

The V and J genes are TRBV7-6 and TRBJ2-2; no reliable D call. V was pared by 1 base and J by 6 bases, with 12 bases between. The CDR3 runs to 15 residues. The V gene's germline CDR1 is SGHVS and CDR2 FNYEAQ. The CDR3 loop reads CASSLGIGGPGELFF. The CDR3 nucleotides read TGTGCCAGCAGCTTAGGAATCGGCGGCCCCGGGGAGCTGTTTTTT. The variable domain in full, with the rest retrieved from reference TRBV7-6 and TRBJ2-2, is GAGVSQSPRYKVTKRGQDVALRCDPISGHVSLYWYRQALGQGPEFLTYFNYEAQQDKSGLPNDRFSAERPEGSISTLTIQRTEQRDSAMYRCASSLGIGGPGELFFGEGSRLTVL.

The V and J genes are TRBV6-1 and TRBJ1-6; D gene uncertain. Trimming took 0 bases from V and 7 from J, leaving 19 bases between them. CDR1 MNHNS and CDR2 SASEGT come from the germline V gene. The CDR3 has 18 amino acids. The CDR3 DNA follows: TGTGCCAGCAGTGAAGCGGAACTTGTAACAGCCCCAAATTCACCCCTCCACTTT. Protein product: CASSEAELVTAPNSPLHF.

The V and J genes are TRBV18 and TRBJ1-1; no clear D gene. The germline CDR1 and CDR2 sequences are KGHSH and LQKENI. The CDR3 is 15 amino acids. Between the trimmed V and J ends, which lost 3 bases and 2 bases, there was a span of 13 bases. CDR3 nucleotides: TGTGCCAGCTCACCTTATGAGAGAATTAACACTGAAGCTTTCTTT. This encodes CASSPYERINTEAFF.